The clone carrying this T cell receptor (beta chain) is judged medium-sized. Its antigen is still unknown. Per the germline V gene, CDR1 is GTSNPN and CDR2 is SVGIG (reference sequence). The ends were cut back, 4 bases at V and 5 bases at J, with 14 bases in the middle. CDR3 size: 13 residues. The sample originates from a study of prognosis after radiotherapy for stage I lung cancer. Looking at the study overall: The biologically effective dose of the SBRT radiotherapy was at least 100 Gy, given over 3 to 5 fractions.

Genomic DNA yielded TCR beta CDR3, amplified by two-round multiplex PCR. Primers (each specific to one TRBV or TRBJ gene) were used in first-round PCR. Universal primers were used for second-round PCR. TCRdb reprocessed the multiplex PCR reads via MiXCR and lists one record per CDR3 protein. The sample shows 25,000 to 35,000 distinct CDR3 sequences, over 45% of them seen only once. Overall study findings and caveats: There was a fall in unique TCR clone counts after stereotactic body radiation therapy, median 10,088 versus 6,861. As reported, TRBV and TRBJ gene usage differed between patients who had metastases and those who did not.

The rearrangement joins TRBV30 to TRBJ1-2; D not certain. The sequence derives from a donor at least 50 years old with non-small cell lung cancer. The starting material was PBMCs, obtained before or after stereotactic body radiation therapy (not recorded which). The CDR3 protein is CAWIRELGYGYTF. The CDR3 DNA sequence: TGTGCCTGGATCCGGGAGCTAGGGTATGGCTACACCTTC.